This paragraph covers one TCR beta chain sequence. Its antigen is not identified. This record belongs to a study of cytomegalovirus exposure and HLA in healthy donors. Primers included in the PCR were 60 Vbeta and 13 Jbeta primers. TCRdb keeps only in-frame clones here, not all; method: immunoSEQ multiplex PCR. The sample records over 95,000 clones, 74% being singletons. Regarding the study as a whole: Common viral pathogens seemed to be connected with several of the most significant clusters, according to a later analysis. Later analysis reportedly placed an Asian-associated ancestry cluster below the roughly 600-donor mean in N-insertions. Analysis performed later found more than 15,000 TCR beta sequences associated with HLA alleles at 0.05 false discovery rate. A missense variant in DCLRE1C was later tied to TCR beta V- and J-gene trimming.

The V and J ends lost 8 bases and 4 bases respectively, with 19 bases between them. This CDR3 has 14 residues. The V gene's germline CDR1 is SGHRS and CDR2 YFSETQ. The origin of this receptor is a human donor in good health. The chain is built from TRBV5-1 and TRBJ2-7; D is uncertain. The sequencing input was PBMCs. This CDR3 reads CASRRQADLYEQYF. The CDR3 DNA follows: TGCGCCAGTAGAAGGCAGGCCGACCTTTACGAGCAGTACTTC.